The 18 T cell receptor beta chains below come from one sample, sequenced in a study of T cell clonotyping in hematopoietic cell transplantation. Measured with immunoSEQ multiplex PCR; TCRdb has only the in-frame clones, and not every one. Counted here are 55,000 to 70,000 clones, around 94% occurring once; the ten biggest clones make up 1.6%. The sequenced material came from peripheral blood mononuclear cells. These receptors came from a man in his fifties in good health. Some clones in this sample may be carry-over from other donors' samples.

V is TRBV7-2 and J is TRBJ2-7; no firm D call. This CDR3 comprises 13 residues. V was pared by 5 bases and J by 3 bases, with 11 bases between. From germline, CDR1 is SGHTA and CDR2 FQGNSA. The CDR3 is CASSPTPGYEQYF. CDR3 DNA: TGTGCCAGCAGCCCCACCCCAGGCTACGAGCAGTACTTC.

The rearrangement links TRBV10-3 to TRBJ2-5, with TRBD1 matching 7 bases. The V gene's germline CDR1 is ENHRY and CDR2 SYGVKD. The CDR3 runs to 12 residues. V shed 8 bases and J 2 bases; nucleotides not matched to a gene: 2. In nucleotides, the CDR3 is TGTGCCATCGGGACAGTACAAGAGACCCAGTACTTC. It yields the protein CAIGTVQETQYF.

V is TRBV7-2 and J is TRBJ1-6; D possibly corresponds to TRBD1 (6 bases). CDR3 length: 14 amino acids. The germline V gene encodes CDR1 SGHTA and CDR2 FQGNSA. V was trimmed by 5 bases and J by 6 bases, leaving 11 bases between them. In nucleotides, the CDR3 is TGTGCCAGCAGCGTCGACAGGCGTAATTCACCCCTCCACTTT. Protein product: CASSVDRRNSPLHF.

The V call is TRBV9, the J call TRBJ2-6, with 10 bases that match TRBD1. The CDR3 has 19 residues. The V gene's germline CDR1 is SGDLS and CDR2 YYNGEE. V lost 0 bases, J lost 4 bases, and 10 bases stayed unmatched. In DNA, the CDR3 is TGTGCCAGCAGCGTAGGATCAGGGACAGGGGTTTCCGGGGCCAACGTCCTGACTTTC. Protein sequence: CASSVGSGTGVSGANVLTF.

This chain uses TRBV5-8 with TRBJ2-3, with D uncertain. V lost 9 bases, J lost 6 bases, and 5 bases lay in between. Germline V gene lookup returns CDR1 SGHTS and CDR2 YDEGEE. This CDR3 contains 9 residues. CDR3 residues: CATDDTQYF. The CDR3 DNA is TGTGCCACTGACGATACGCAGTATTTT.

The chain recombines TRBV6-5 with TRBJ2-7, with 7 bases lining up with TRBD1. V lost 6 bases, J lost 1 base, and 0 bases stayed unmatched. Germline V gene sequence: CDR1 MNHEY, CDR2 SVGAGI. The CDR3 is 12 amino acids. The chain's CDR3 is CASRQGSYEQYF. The CDR3 bases are TGTGCCAGCAGACAGGGGTCCTACGAGCAGTACTTC.

The chain is built from TRBV2 and TRBJ1-1; TRBD1 might be the D (5 bases). Trimming removed 6 bases from V and 4 bases from J, with 15 bases in between. Germline CDR1 is SNHLY and CDR2 is FYNNEI. The CDR3 loop spans 14 amino acids. CDR3 DNA sequence: TGTGCCAGCAGGCTCCTGGGGGGGAGCACTGAAGCTTTCTTT. Encoded protein: CASRLLGGSTEAFF.

This chain links TRBV7-2 with TRBJ1-2; D is undetermined. There are 14 residues in the CDR3. Trimming cost V 1 base and J 0 bases, with 6 bases left between them. From germline, CDR1 is SGHTA and CDR2 FQGNSA. Here the CDR3 DNA reads TGTGCCAGCAGCTTAGACATCGCTAACTATGGCTACACCTTC. Translation: CASSLDIANYGYTF.

This chain connects TRBV11-2 to TRBJ1-4; perhaps TRBD1 as D (6 bases). V was shortened by 5 bases and J by 7 bases, with 14 bases between the two germline ends. This CDR3 comprises 14 residues. CDR1 and CDR2 (germline): SGHAT, FQNNGV. The CDR3 DNA follows: TGTGCCAGCAGCCGAGGGGGTCTGAGTGAAAAACTGTTTTTT. It encodes CASSRGGLSEKLFF.

The gene calls are TRBV28 and TRBJ1-3; D remains unclear. V was trimmed by 1 base and J by 2 bases, leaving 12 bases between them. Per the germline V gene, CDR1 is MDHEN and CDR2 is SYDVKM. This CDR3 contains 16 residues. The CDR3 coding sequence is TGTGCCAGCAGTTTATTAAGTAGCAGAGCTGGAAACACCATATATTTT. It encodes CASSLLSSRAGNTIYF.

CDR3 residues: CASSPFAGLRQETQYF. The CDR3 bases are TGTGCCAGCAGCCCCTTTGCGGGACTGCGACAAGAGACCCAGTACTTC. The chain combines TRBV7-2 with TRBJ2-5; possibly TRBD2 for D (6 bases). V gave up 5 bases and J gave up 2 bases, with 18 bases separating them. CDR3 length: 16 amino acids. Germline assignment: CDR1 SGHTA and CDR2 FQGNSA.

V is TRBV29-1 and J is TRBJ1-1; 7 positions match TRBD1. CDR1 is SQVTM, CDR2 ANQGSEA, per germline. V was pared by 6 bases and J by 5 bases, with 9 bases of the junction left unmatched. The CDR3 runs to 13 residues. The CDR3 loop is CSVATGERTEAFF. The CDR3 region has the DNA TGCAGCGTAGCCACAGGGGAGCGGACTGAAGCTTTCTTT.

This sequence joins TRBV9 and TRBJ1-5; possible D gene TRBD1, 5 bases. CDR1 is SGDLS, CDR2 YYNGEE, per germline. The length of the CDR3 is 14 residues. V was trimmed by 3 bases and J by 7 bases, leaving 14 bases between them. The CDR3 protein is CASSEGPMNQPQHF. CDR3 DNA: TGTGCCAGCAGCGAGGGACCGATGAACCAGCCCCAGCATTTT.

This chain connects TRBV19 to TRBJ2-7, with TRBD2 identical over 7 bases. The CDR3 spans 16 residues. Germline assignment: CDR1 LNHDA and CDR2 SQIVND (reference sequence). The ends lost 5 bases at V and 4 bases at J; junction bases unmatched: 14. The DNA for the CDR3 is TGTGCCAGTAGTCCAGTCGTGACTAGCCCTTTTTACGAGCAGTACTTC. It translates to CASSPVVTSPFYEQYF.

This clone has a single count. V and J are TRBV28 and TRBJ1-2; D remains ambiguous. Trimming took off 7 bases at V and 5 bases at J, with 14 bases between the two ends. CDR3 length equals 13 residues. CDR1 and CDR2 (germline): MDHEN, SYDVKM. The CDR3 nucleotides read TGTGCCAGCATGCAGGTATTCAGATATGGCTACACCTTC. This sequence encodes CASMQVFRYGYTF.

The chain couples TRBV25-1 to TRBJ2-3, with 12 nucleotides matching TRBD1. The length of the CDR3 is 15 residues. Unmatched junction bases numbered 3, after V lost 1 base and J lost 7 bases. CDR1 and CDR2 (germline): MGHDK, SYGVNS. The CDR3 protein is CASSEWGQGANTQYF. For the CDR3, the DNA is TGTGCCAGCAGTGAATGGGGACAGGGGGCTAATACGCAGTATTTT.

The chain recombines TRBV5-1 with TRBJ1-4; the match to TRBD1 covers 8 bases. This CDR3 is 15 amino acids long. Germline lookup yields CDR1 SGHRS and CDR2 YFSETQ. V trimming: 2 bases; J trimming: 6 bases; junction bases outside the gene matches: 6. The CDR3 spells CASSFSGGRDEKLFF. The CDR3 region has the DNA TGCGCCAGCAGCTTTTCAGGGGGCAGGGATGAAAAACTGTTTTTT.

The rearrangement uses TRBV19 and TRBJ2-5; possibly TRBD1 for D (6 bases). Germline CDR1 LNHDA, CDR2 SQIVND (reference sequence). The length of the CDR3 is 14 residues. V shed 3 bases and J shed 3 bases, with 11 bases lying between them. CDR3 coding DNA: TGTGCCAGTAGTATCTCGGGACAAAAAGAGACCCAGTACTTC. Its protein is CASSISGQKETQYF.